This entry is about one TCR beta chain. The sample comes from a study of CD8 T cells in Susac syndrome. The overall study: Patients with Susac syndrome, at blood draw, were therapy-naive, on corticosteroids, or on intravenous immunoglobulin alone.

Random-hexamer reverse transcription was applied to roughly 0.5 to 1 ug RNA. TCR beta CDR3 was amplified by immunoSEQ multiplex PCR. This amplification extended across 54 Vbeta and 13 Jbeta segments. TCRdb fed the immunoSEQ multiplex PCR reads into MiXCR, producing one record per CDR3 protein. The table lists about 120,000 distinct CDR3 sequences, roughly 95% of them singletons. Sequencing targeted TCR beta in blood CD8+ and CD4+ T cells. Fulfillment of recently defined diagnostic criteria for definite or probable disease was shown by the patients with Susac syndrome. Germline-derived CDR1 and CDR2 are SQVTM and ANQGSEA. This CDR3 is 12 amino acids long. Trimming took off 4 bases at V and 4 bases at J, with 11 bases between the two ends.

The chain links TRBV29-1 to TRBJ2-7; tentatively, D is TRBD1 (6 bases). The TCR was taken from a human donor with Susac syndrome. Material: CD4+ T cells from PBMCs. The DNA for the CDR3 is TGCAGCGTTGGTACACAGGGATACGAGCAGTACTTC. Translating it yields CSVGTQGYEQYF.